Listed here are 26 T cell receptor beta chains from one sample, sequenced in a study of cytotoxic CD8 clonotypes in ibrutinib-treated CLL. Assay used: immunoSEQ multiplex PCR; TCRdb lists only in-frame clones, some missing. The sample shows about 85,000 clones, 70% to 80% of them seen only once. Sample: PBMCs, taken after 12 months of ibrutinib treatment. These receptors were obtained from a human donor with chronic lymphocytic leukemia.

The chain combines TRBV27 with TRBJ2-7; TRBD1 matches 9 bases. This CDR3 region has 15 residues. V gave up 6 bases and J gave up 2 bases; unmatched junction bases: 8. Germline CDR1 reads MNHEY; CDR2 reads SMNVEV (reference sequence). The CDR3, as DNA: TGTGCCAGCAGCCGCGGACAGGGGACGACCTACGAGCAGTACTTC. Amino acids: CASSRGQGTTYEQYF.

This clone was observed a few times. The rearrangement joins TRBV2 to TRBJ1-5; D remains unclear. In germline, CDR1 is SNHLY, CDR2 FYNNEI. This CDR3 has 14 amino acids. V was trimmed by 6 bases and J by 7 bases, leaving 16 bases between them. The CDR3 region has the DNA TGTGCCAGCAGCAGCCCCCCGGAAGGCCAGCCCCAGCATTTT. Translation gives CASSSPPEGQPQHF.

CDR3 loop: CASSEAAGSGNTEAFF. CDR3 DNA sequence: TGTGCCAGCAGTGAAGCTGCGGGAAGTGGAAACACTGAAGCTTTCTTT. The chain employs TRBV6-1 and TRBJ1-1, with D uncertain. Deletions cut 0 bases from V and 2 bases from J, with 13 bases between. The CDR3 sequence is 16 residues long. The germline V gene encodes CDR1 MNHNS and CDR2 SASEGT.

The table lists this clone with a count of one. V is TRBV7-9 and J is TRBJ1-4; D remains unclear. V shed 10 bases and J shed 3 bases, with 15 bases lying between them. The CDR3 totals 14 residues. CDR1 is SEHNR, CDR2 FQNEAQ, per germline (reference sequence). CDR3 coding DNA: TGTGCCACCGCCTACTCGGGGTCTAATGAAAAACTGTTTTTT. It is translated as CATAYSGSNEKLFF.

The gene calls are TRBV19 and TRBJ1-5; no clear D gene. CDR1 LNHDA and CDR2 SQIVND come from the germline V gene (reference sequence). V lost 3 bases to trimming and J lost 0 bases, with 6 bases between them. This CDR3 has 14 amino acids. CDR3 sequence (DNA): TGTGCCAGTAGTATTCGGGATAGCAATCAGCCCCAGCATTTT. This gives the protein CASSIRDSNQPQHF.

J is TRBJ2-7 and V is TRBV20-1; D ambiguous. The germline CDR1 and CDR2 sequences are DFQATT and SNEGSKA (reference sequence). CDR3 length equals 11 residues. Trimming cost V 8 bases and J 2 bases, with 10 bases left between them. The DNA for the CDR3 is TGCAGTCCCCAGGCACCCTACGAGCAGTACTTC. This gives the protein CSPQAPYEQYF.

The J gene is TRBJ2-5, the V gene TRBV7-9; a weak D match, TRBD2 (6 bases). V was pared by 1 base and J by 4 bases, with 22 bases between. There are 18 residues in the CDR3. Germline lookup yields CDR1 SEHNR and CDR2 FQNEAQ (reference sequence). The CDR3 loop reads CASSLVEGSSTGPETQYF. The CDR3 bases are TGTGCCAGCAGCTTAGTGGAGGGTAGCTCCACTGGTCCAGAGACCCAGTACTTC.

This rearrangement joins TRBV28 to TRBJ1-1; unclear D gene. V lost 6 bases and J lost 1, with 6 bases in between. This CDR3 region has 12 residues. Germline V gives CDR1 MDHEN, CDR2 SYDVKM. CDR3 residues: CASRSTNTEAFF. CDR3 nucleotides: TGTGCCAGCAGAAGCACGAACACTGAAGCTTTCTTT.

V is TRBV12-5 and J is TRBJ2-3; perhaps TRBD2 as D (6 bases). V was shortened by 6 bases and J by 2 bases, with 15 bases between the two germline ends. The CDR3 length is 15 residues. The germline V gene has CDR1 LGHNT and CDR2 FRNRAP. Here the CDR3 reads CASGGGGSPTDTQYF. The CDR3, as DNA: TGTGCTAGTGGGGGTGGAGGGAGTCCCACAGATACGCAGTATTTT.

The chain has TRBV18 and TRBJ2-5; no reliable D call. V lost 3 bases and J 1 base, leaving 9 bases between the germline ends. CDR1 is KGHSH and CDR2 is LQKENI in the germline V gene. This CDR3 spans 14 amino acids. The CDR3 here is CASSPDLGQETQYF. The DNA of the CDR3 is TGTGCCAGCTCACCCGACTTGGGCCAAGAGACCCAGTACTTC.

The chain links TRBV9 to TRBJ1-2, with D possibly matching TRBD1 (5 bases). Germline assignment: CDR1 SGDLS and CDR2 YYNGEE. The CDR3 contains 16 residues. V shed 2 bases and J shed 8 bases, with 22 bases lying between them. CDR3 sequence: CASSVLGADVPWGYTF. The CDR3 DNA sequence: TGTGCCAGCAGCGTCCTCGGGGCAGACGTCCCGTGGGGCTACACCTTC. Using reference TRBV9 and TRBJ1-2 for the parts outside the CDR3, the full variable domain is DSGVTQTPKHLITATGQRVTLRCSPRSGDLSVYWYQQSLDQGLQFLIQYYNGEERAKGNILERFSAQQFPDLHSELNLSSLELGDSALYFCASSVLGADVPWGYTFGSGTRLTVV.

J is TRBJ1-5 and V is TRBV2; no clear D. From germline, CDR1 is SNHLY and CDR2 FYNNEI. V gave up 6 bases and J gave up 5 bases, with 14 bases separating them. The CDR3 extends over 14 amino acids. DNA for the CDR3: TGTGCCAGCAGACCCCTAGGAGAACATCAGCCCCAGCATTTT. The encoded protein is CASRPLGEHQPQHF.

The J gene is TRBJ2-7, the V gene TRBV11-2, with D perhaps assigned TRBD1 or TRBD2 (5 bases each). The CDR3 loop spans 13 amino acids. V gave up 5 bases and J gave up 0 bases, with 8 bases separating them. In germline, CDR1 is SGHAT, CDR2 FQNNGV. CDR3 in amino acids: CASSVGGSYEQYF. In DNA, the CDR3 is TGTGCCAGCAGCGTTGGGGGCTCCTACGAGCAGTACTTC.

There are many counts of this clone. This chain links TRBV10-3 with TRBJ2-7; D remains ambiguous. V shed 6 bases and J shed 7 bases, with 13 bases lying between them. The germline CDR1 and CDR2 sequences are ENHRY and SYGVKD. The CDR3 is made up of 12 amino acids. CDR3 sequence: CAIRGSLGEQYF. The CDR3 DNA follows: TGTGCCATCAGGGGATCCCTGGGGGAGCAGTACTTC.

This rearrangement joins TRBV10-3 to TRBJ1-3; D ambiguous. The CDR3 contains 14 residues. The V and J ends lost 6 bases and 4 bases respectively, with 13 bases between them. Germline CDR1 reads ENHRY; CDR2 reads SYGVKD. This CDR3 is CAISADPRGNTIYF. The CDR3 DNA follows: TGTGCCATCAGCGCGGACCCGCGGGGAAACACCATATATTTT.

This sequence joins TRBV5-5 and TRBJ1-4, with D unresolved. Germline V gene lookup returns CDR1 SGHKS and CDR2 YYEKEE (reference sequence). Trimming took 6 bases from V and 3 from J, leaving 12 bases between them. This CDR3 has 14 amino acids. The CDR3 region is CASNHPPPNEKLFF. For the CDR3, the DNA is TGTGCCAGCAACCATCCCCCTCCTAATGAAAAACTGTTTTTT.

This chain uses TRBV5-1 with TRBJ2-1; TRBD2 matches at 7 bases. The length of the CDR3 is 13 residues. V was clipped by 4 bases and J by 6 bases; unmatched bases: 4. Germline-derived CDR1 and CDR2 are SGHRS and YFSETQ. DNA for the CDR3: TGCGCCAGCAGCCGACTAGCCCCCAATGAGCAGTTCTTC. Translating gives CASSRLAPNEQFF.

This rearrangement joins TRBV15 to TRBJ2-7; D might be TRBD1 (6 bases). The V end was cut by 5 bases, the J end by 4 bases, with 18 bases between. This CDR3 is built from 15 residues. Per the germline V gene, CDR1 is LNHNV and CDR2 is YYDKDF (reference sequence). CDR3 region: CATSAQTGTSYEQYF. The CDR3 region has the DNA TGTGCCACCAGCGCACAGACAGGCACCTCTTACGAGCAGTACTTC.

In this sample, this clone turned up a few times. The genes are TRBV7-9 and TRBJ2-3; no clear D gene. V lost 5 bases and J 1 base, leaving 19 bases between the germline ends. Germline V lookup: CDR1 SEHNR, CDR2 FQNEAQ (reference sequence). CDR3 size: 17 residues. CDR3 in DNA: TGTGCCAGCAGCCCAAGTTCGGCGATAGCCGGCACAGATACGCAGTATTTT. As protein: CASSPSSAIAGTDTQYF.

The chain uses TRBV29-1 and TRBJ2-1, with unresolved D. The CDR3 is 12 residues long. Trimming shortened V by 6 bases and J by 0 bases, and 6 bases separated the two germline ends. Germline-derived CDR1 and CDR2 are SQVTM and ANQGSEA. The CDR3 loop reads CSVPSSYNEQFF. DNA of the CDR3: TGCAGCGTCCCGAGCTCCTACAATGAGCAGTTCTTC.

This clone was recorded a few times. The V gene is TRBV10-3, the J gene TRBJ1-1, with D perhaps matching TRBD1 (6 bases). V lost 6 bases, J lost 8 bases, and 16 bases lay in between. This CDR3 is built from 13 residues. Germline CDR1 ENHRY, CDR2 SYGVKD. As DNA, the CDR3 is TGTGCCATCAGGCGGGGCCTCGGGACAGAAGCTTTCTTT. Its protein is CAIRRGLGTEAFF.

The genes are TRBV10-3 and TRBJ1-1, with 10 bases aligning to TRBD1. The CDR3 consists of 15 residues. Germline-derived CDR1 and CDR2 are ENHRY and SYGVKD. V lost 6 bases, J lost 4 bases, and 8 bases stayed unmatched. CDR3: CAIRTGGELGTEAFF. CDR3 sequence (DNA): TGTGCCATCAGGACAGGGGGCGAACTGGGCACTGAAGCTTTCTTT.

V and J are TRBV28 and TRBJ1-1, with D possibly TRBD1 on 5 matching bases. The length of the CDR3 is 17 residues. The germline V gene has CDR1 MDHEN and CDR2 SYDVKM. V was clipped by 2 bases and J by 2 bases, with 18 bases between them. CDR3 region: CASSLLHYVRGNTEAFF. The CDR3 nucleotides are TGTGCCAGCAGTTTACTTCATTATGTGAGGGGAAACACTGAAGCTTTCTTT.

The gene calls are TRBV5-1 and TRBJ2-7; TRBD2 matches at 11 bases. CDR3 length: 18 residues. The junction had 10 bases not matched to a gene; V was cut back by 0 bases and J by 2 bases. Per the germline V gene, CDR1 is SGHRS and CDR2 is YFSETQ. The CDR3 protein is CASSLGGSGRALPYEQYF. The CDR3 nucleotides are TGCGCCAGCAGCTTGGGTGGTAGCGGGAGGGCCCTCCCCTACGAGCAGTACTTC.

As DNA, the CDR3 is TGTGCCATCAGTGAGTCGGGGGCAGCCCAGTACTTC. It codes for CAISESGAAQYF. This chain joins TRBV10-3 and TRBJ2-7; tentatively, D is TRBD1 (6 bases). Germline values: CDR1 ENHRY, CDR2 SYGVKD. The CDR3 runs to 12 residues. Trimming left V 0 bases short and J 10 bases short, with 10 bases between.

The chain combines TRBV28 with TRBJ1-2; TRBD1 matches 7 bases. The V segment lost 3 bases and the J segment 3 bases; nucleotides outside the gene matches: 4. The CDR3 has 14 residues. Germline V gene data show CDR1 as MDHEN and CDR2 as SYDVKM. This CDR3 reads CASSLGGGHYGYTF. The DNA of the CDR3 is TGTGCCAGCAGTTTGGGAGGGGGCCACTATGGCTACACCTTC.